This T cell receptor beta chain emerged from a study of OX40 agonist ivuxolimab in advanced cancers. Study-wide context: Patients received ivuxolimab, an intravenous treatment, every 2 weeks at 0.01 to 10 mg/kg. Enrollees could have had prior anti-PD-1, anti-PD-L1 or anti-CTLA-4 therapy, which around 40% had received.

The CDR3 is 13 residues long. The ends lost 6 bases at V and 9 bases at J; junction bases unmatched: 7. The V gene's germline CDR1 is LNHNV and CDR2 YYDKDF (reference sequence). Findings and caveats of the study: CD4+ T cells averaged fewer expanded clones than CD8+ T cells. Part of the nonresponder group also had normalized T-cell clonal expansion that was low.

Sequencing used immunoSEQ multiplex PCR; TCRdb keeps in-frame clones, though not all of them. The table records 55,000 to 75,000 clones, around 87% of them present only once. On this clone: Its antigen is not known.

The chain has TRBV15 and TRBJ2-1; the match to TRBD2 covers 8 bases. The sample was CD4+ or CD8+ T cells sorted from blood, taken in a trial of the OX40 agonist ivuxolimab. This TCR was recovered from an adult with an advanced solid tumor such as melanoma, head and neck, liver or kidney cancer. CDR3 amino acids: CATRSGSLIEQFF. Written as DNA, the CDR3 is TGTGCCACCAGGAGCGGGAGTTTGATTGAGCAGTTCTTC.